The 21 T cell receptor beta chains below were found in one sample sequenced in a study of T-cell memory formation after mild COVID-19. In TCRdb, the 5' RACE reads were re-called with MiXCR into one record per CDR3 protein. This table has about 180,000 distinct CDR3 sequences, less than 20% appearing once. Sequenced material: PBMCs or a T cell subset sorted from them (not recorded which). Receptor source: a man aged 18-30 years who had mild COVID-19 (a few samples of this study predate the infection). Cell type and time point are not known.

The chain combines TRBV24-1 with TRBJ2-2; D tentatively reads TRBD1 or TRBD2 (5 bases each). This CDR3 contains 16 residues. From germline, CDR1 is KGHDR and CDR2 SFDVKD. V gave up 3 bases and J gave up 2 bases, with 12 bases separating them. CDR3 bases: TGTGCCACCAGTGATCGCCGGGACGGAAACACCGGGGAGCTGTTTTTT. Its protein product is CATSDRRDGNTGELFF.

The rearrangement links TRBV5-1 to TRBJ1-6; 7 bases are a match to TRBD1. The CDR3 spans 12 residues. The V segment lost 3 bases and the J segment 16 bases; nucleotides outside the gene matches: 7. Germline CDR1 and CDR2: SGHRS and YFSETQ. CDR3 in DNA: TGCGCCAGCAGCTCTCAGGGGGGTCAGCTCCACTTT. Amino acids: CASSSQGGQLHF.

The rearrangement links TRBV7-2 to TRBJ2-7, with D perhaps TRBD2 (6 bases). Per the germline V gene, CDR1 is SGHTA and CDR2 is FQGNSA. V lost 3 bases and J lost 4, with 13 bases in between. This CDR3 contains 14 residues. In nucleotides, the CDR3 is TGTGCCAGCAGCTTCCTCGCGGGGTTTTACGAGCAGTACTTC. It codes for CASSFLAGFYEQYF.

V and J are TRBV4-2 and TRBJ2-7, with D perhaps matching TRBD2 (6 bases). CDR3 length: 16 amino acids. Germline-derived CDR1 and CDR2 are LGHNA and YNFKEQ. V was pared by 0 bases and J by 2 bases, with 14 bases between. As DNA, the CDR3 is TGTGCCAGCAGCCAAGAGGCTGGACTAAACACCTACGAGCAGTACTTC. This sequence encodes CASSQEAGLNTYEQYF.

This clonotype has a handful of counts. The chain carries TRBV18 and TRBJ2-1; D perhaps matches TRBD2 (6 bases). The V gene lost 0 bases and the J gene lost 6 bases, with 9 bases spanning the gap. CDR3 length equals 14 residues. From germline, CDR1 is KGHSH and CDR2 LQKENI. The CDR3 loop reads CASSPPEGGNEQFF. CDR3 nucleotides: TGTGCCAGCTCACCACCGGAGGGCGGCAATGAGCAGTTCTTC.

The chain has TRBV9 and TRBJ2-3; TRBD1 matches at 7 bases. From germline, CDR1 is SGDLS and CDR2 YYNGEE. V dropped 3 bases and J dropped 2; count of bases not matched to a gene: 6. The CDR3 runs 15 residues. The CDR3 sequence: CASSGAGGATDTQYF. The CDR3 region has the DNA TGTGCCAGCAGCGGAGCAGGGGGAGCCACAGATACGCAGTATTTT.

The rearrangement uses TRBV2 and TRBJ2-5; D is undetermined. The CDR3 extends over 12 amino acids. Per the germline V gene, CDR1 is SNHLY and CDR2 is FYNNEI. The CDR3 bases are TGTGTCGGAACGTCGGCTCAAGAGACCCAGTACTTC. As protein: CVGTSAQETQYF.

This clonotype turned up a few times. V and J are TRBV28 and TRBJ2-2; no clear D. Germline CDR1 is MDHEN and CDR2 is SYDVKM. V was trimmed by 5 bases and J by 4 bases, leaving 5 bases between them. The CDR3 is made up of 12 amino acids. CDR3 nucleotides: TGTGCCAGCAGTCGCCGCACCGGGGAGCTGTTTTTT. It encodes CASSRRTGELFF. Variable domain in full (rest from reference TRBV28 and TRBJ2-2): DVKVTQSSRYLVKRTGEKVFLECVQDMDHENMFWYRQDPGLGLRLIYFSYDVKMKEKGDIPEGYSVSREKKERFSLILESASTNQTSMYLCASSRRTGELFFGEGSRLTVL.

The count of this clonotype is one. It may be a read error: a sequence one base away is much more abundant. V usage is TRBV5-1 and J usage is TRBJ2-1, with 7 bases fitting TRBD2. The V segment lost 1 base and the J segment 12 bases; nucleotides outside the gene matches: 4. CDR3 length: 12 amino acids. Germline V lookup: CDR1 SGHRS, CDR2 YFSETQ. The CDR3 sequence is CASSLTGGGQFF. The CDR3 nucleotides are TGCGCCAGCAGCTTGACAGGCGGGGGGCAGTTCTTC.

This clonotype was seen more than once but under ten times. The rearrangement joins TRBV4-3 to TRBJ2-5, with D perhaps TRBD2 (5 bases). Trimming stripped 5 bases from V and 7 bases from J, with 17 bases between. Germline V gene lookup returns CDR1 LGHNA and CDR2 YSLEER. The CDR3 totals 14 residues. The CDR3 nucleotides read TGCGCCAGCAGCGGTCGGACCCAAGAGGGGACCCAGTACTTC. Translated: CASSGRTQEGTQYF.

CDR3 in amino acids: CASSPGQGGEPQHF. CDR3 nucleotides: TGCGCCAGCAGCCCAGGACAGGGGGGCGAGCCCCAGCATTTT. The genes are TRBV5-1 and TRBJ1-5; 10 bases map to TRBD1. The germline V gene encodes CDR1 SGHRS and CDR2 YFSETQ. Trimming at V came to 4 bases and at J to 8 bases, leaving 6 bases not matched to a gene. This CDR3 is 14 amino acids long.

The chain employs TRBV3-1 and TRBJ1-4, with a possible D match to TRBD1 (5 bases). Germline V gene data show CDR1 as LGHDT and CDR2 as YNNKEL (reference sequence). Trimming removed 6 bases from V and 7 bases from J, with 15 bases in between. The CDR3 sequence is 14 residues long. The CDR3 sequence: CASSQGRVVEKLFF. In DNA, the CDR3 is TGTGCCAGCAGTCAGGGCAGGGTAGTTGAAAAACTGTTTTTT. Looking up the rest from reference TRBV3-1 and TRBJ1-4 gives the full variable domain: DTAVSQTPKYLVTQMGNDKSIKCEQNLGHDTMYWYKQDSKKFLKIMFSYNNKELIINETVPNRFSPKSPDKAHLNLHINSLELGDSAVYFCASSQGRVVEKLFFGSGTQLSVL.

The chain employs TRBV6-2 or TRBV6-3 and TRBJ1-5; D remains unclear. The CDR3 loop spans 12 amino acids. Germline-derived CDR1 and CDR2 are MNHEY and SVGEGT. Deletions cut 6 bases from V and 5 bases from J, with 8 bases between. CDR3 sequence (DNA): TGTGCCAGCAGGGACCCCGATCAGCCCCAGCATTTT. This codes for CASRDPDQPQHF.

This sequence joins TRBV7-2 and TRBJ2-5; tentative D call: TRBD2 (6 bases). V was cut by 0 bases and J by 5 bases, with 13 bases left in between. The germline V gene has CDR1 SGHTA and CDR2 FQGNSA. This CDR3 comprises 15 residues. CDR3 protein: CASSLARAGWETQYF. As DNA, the CDR3 is TGTGCCAGCAGCTTAGCGCGGGCGGGGTGGGAGACCCAGTACTTC.

This clonotype has only a few counts. The chain is built from TRBV4-2 and TRBJ2-3; D is uncertain. The CDR3 totals 13 residues. V was shortened by 2 bases and J by 4 bases, with 7 bases between the two germline ends. Germline V lookup: CDR1 LGHNA, CDR2 YNFKEQ. CDR3 coding DNA: TGTGCCAGCAGCCAACCTTCCCCAGATACGCAGTATTTT. It encodes CASSQPSPDTQYF.

The chain couples TRBV7-2 to TRBJ2-5, with 9 bases aligning to TRBD2. Germline CDR1 and CDR2: SGHTA and FQGNSA. V lost 3 bases, J lost 9 bases, and 5 bases stayed unmatched. This CDR3 region has 13 residues. The CDR3 loop reads CASSFWTSEPQYF. The CDR3 DNA reads TGTGCCAGCAGCTTCTGGACTAGCGAGCCCCAGTACTTC. Full variable domain (outside the CDR3, taken from reference TRBV7-2 and TRBJ2-5): GAGVSQSPSNKVTEKGKDVELRCDPISGHTALYWYRQSLGQGLEFLIYFQGNSAPDKSGLPSDRFSAERTGGSVSTLTIQRTQQEDSAVYLCASSFWTSEPQYFGPGTRLLVL.

This rearrangement joins TRBV20-1 to TRBJ2-3; D remains unclear. The CDR3 consists of 12 residues. Germline V gene lookup returns CDR1 DFQATT and CDR2 SNEGSKA (reference sequence). Trimming removed 1 base from V and 0 bases from J, with 2 bases in between. The CDR3 region has the DNA TGCAGTGCTAGAGTAAGCACAGATACGCAGTATTTT. Translated, it gives CSARVSTDTQYF.

This chain joins TRBV2 and TRBJ2-3, with 7 positions matching TRBD1. Unmatched junction bases numbered 5, after V lost 6 bases and J lost 5 bases. Germline CDR1 is SNHLY and CDR2 is FYNNEI. The CDR3 has 13 amino acids. Here the CDR3 reads CASSRDSRDTQYF. CDR3 nucleotides: TGTGCCAGCAGCCGGGACAGTCGAGATACGCAGTATTTT.

The rearrangement links TRBV12-3 or TRBV12-4 to TRBJ1-1; D is unclear. The CDR3 contains 13 residues. Between the trimmed V and J ends, which lost 3 bases and 5 bases, there was a span of 10 bases. CDR3 sequence reads: CASSFSRGTEAFF. CDR3 nucleotides: TGTGCCAGCAGTTTTTCCCGGGGAACTGAAGCTTTCTTT.

The chain carries TRBV6-5 and TRBJ1-5; 9 bases map to TRBD1. The CDR3 extends over 16 amino acids. Per the germline V gene, CDR1 is MNHEY and CDR2 is SVGAGI. The junction had 7 bases not matched to a gene; V was cut back by 6 bases and J by 1 base. CDR3 sequence: CASRRGQGRSNQPQHF. CDR3 nucleotides: TGTGCCAGCAGGCGGGGACAGGGAAGGAGCAATCAGCCCCAGCATTTT.

The J gene is TRBJ2-7, the V gene TRBV20-1; TRBD1 matches 8 bases. The CDR3 runs 15 residues. The trim removed 4 bases at V and 3 bases at J, leaving 11 bases unmatched. Germline CDR1 and CDR2: DFQATT and SNEGSKA (reference sequence). Here the CDR3 DNA reads TGCAGTGCTAACTCAGGACAGGGCCTTCTCTACGAGCAGTACTTC. It encodes CSANSGQGLLYEQYF.